The 24 T cell receptor beta chains below all came from one sample that was sequenced in a study of spatial heterogeneity in lung cancer. One entry per CDR3 protein results from TCRdb running MiXCR on the 5' RACE reads. The table records about 70,000 distinct CDR3 sequences, 8% to 9.5% of them present only once. The time point: blood at routine non-recurrence follow-up after resection. The sequenced sample was PBMCs, obtained at follow-up. The receptors here all came from a female donor with early-stage non-small cell lung cancer.

This clonotype has at least ten counts. The chain is built from TRBV6-6 and TRBJ1-1; D uncertain. V lost 7 bases and J lost 2, with 5 bases in between. This CDR3 spans 11 amino acids. Germline assignment: CDR1 MNHNY and CDR2 SVGAGI (reference sequence). Here the CDR3 reads CASTNNTEAFF. In DNA form, the CDR3 reads TGTGCCAGCACAAATAACACTGAAGCTTTCTTT.

There are many counts of this clonotype. The rearrangement links TRBV15 to TRBJ1-2, with a tentative D call TRBD1 (5 bases). CDR1 LNHNV and CDR2 YYDKDF come from the germline V gene (reference sequence). The V gene lost 6 bases and the J gene lost 4 bases, with 12 bases spanning the gap. The CDR3 consists of 13 residues. The CDR3 loop reads CATRPTGTYGYTF. The CDR3 coding sequence is TGTGCCACCAGGCCAACCGGGACCTATGGCTACACCTTC.

This clonotype was recorded many times. The V gene is TRBV10-3, the J gene TRBJ2-3; D unclear. Trimming pared 4 bases from V and 1 base from J, leaving 6 bases between. There are 13 residues in the CDR3. CDR1 is ENHRY, CDR2 SYGVKD, per germline. The DNA for the CDR3 is TGTGCCATCAGTGCCATCGGCACAGATACGCAGTATTTT. Protein product: CAISAIGTDTQYF.

This clonotype was seen many times. V and J are TRBV7-9 and TRBJ2-2; the D gene is possibly TRBD1 (5 bases). Germline lookup yields CDR1 SEHNR and CDR2 FQNEAQ (reference sequence). This CDR3 has 15 amino acids. Trimming cost V 7 bases and J 0 bases, with 12 bases left between them. Here the CDR3 reads CASTRQSTNTGELFF. CDR3 bases: TGTGCCAGCACCCGACAGTCGACGAACACCGGGGAGCTGTTTTTT.

This clonotype was recorded at least ten times. CDR3 DNA: TGTGCCAGCAGCTTAAGGGTGACCCCGGAGCTGTTTTTT. Its translation is CASSLRVTPELFF. This chain links TRBV11-2 with TRBJ2-2; the D is unclear. Germline values: CDR1 SGHAT, CDR2 FQNNGV. V lost 2 bases and J 10 bases, leaving 11 bases between the germline ends. This CDR3 comprises 13 residues.

This clonotype has ten or more counts. The V and J genes are TRBV10-3 and TRBJ1-1; 7 bases are shared with TRBD1. J was trimmed by 7 bases and V by 3 bases; bases with no gene match: 5. The CDR3 runs 13 residues. Germline V gives CDR1 ENHRY, CDR2 SYGVKD. CDR3: CAISEGQDHEAFF. The CDR3 DNA reads TGTGCCATCAGTGAAGGACAGGACCATGAAGCTTTCTTT.

A few counts support this clonotype. A much more abundant neighbour one base away suggests this may be a read error. The CDR3 DNA reads TGTGCCTCACTAGGCCGATTTTCCTACGAGCAGTACTTC. Translating gives CASLGRFSYEQYF. The chain has TRBV30 and TRBJ2-7; tentative D call: TRBD2 (5 bases). CDR1 and CDR2 (germline): GTSNPN, SVGIG (reference sequence). V was trimmed by 7 bases and J by 1 base, leaving 14 bases between them. This CDR3 is built from 13 residues.

Only a few counts were recorded for this clonotype. The V call is TRBV7-6, the J call TRBJ1-4, with a weak D call TRBD1 (5 bases). CDR1 is SGHVS and CDR2 is FNYEAQ in the germline V gene. V lost 5 bases and J 4 bases, leaving 11 bases between the germline ends. The CDR3 is 14 residues long. In DNA, the CDR3 is TGTGCCAGCAGCCCAGGACAATTTAATGAAAAACTGTTTTTT. This gives the protein CASSPGQFNEKLFF. The full variable domain, with the rest looked up from reference TRBV7-6 and TRBJ1-4, is GAGVSQSPRYKVTKRGQDVALRCDPISGHVSLYWYRQALGQGPEFLTYFNYEAQQDKSGLPNDRFSAERPEGSISTLTIQRTEQRDSAMYRCASSPGQFNEKLFFGSGTQLSVL.

This clonotype came up many times. CDR3: CASSPGSQGGNQPQHF. In DNA, the CDR3 is TGTGCCAGCTCACCAGGTTCACAGGGAGGCAATCAGCCCCAGCATTTT. The rearrangement uses TRBV18 and TRBJ1-5; D perhaps matches TRBD1 (6 bases). Germline CDR1 is KGHSH and CDR2 is LQKENI. The CDR3 length is 16 residues. V lost 2 bases to trimming and J lost 2 bases, with 13 bases between them.

This sequence joins TRBV5-5 and TRBJ2-1, with unresolved D. V lost 2 bases, J lost 5 bases, and 11 bases lay in between. Germline V gene data show CDR1 as SGHKS and CDR2 as YYEKEE (reference sequence). The CDR3 sequence is 14 residues long. CDR3 coding DNA: TGTGCCAGCAGCTTACTGGGTGGTAACAATGAGCAGTTCTTC. This sequence encodes CASSLLGGNNEQFF.

This clonotype was found many times. V is TRBV20-1 and J is TRBJ2-7, with 8 positions matching TRBD1. The CDR3 runs to 14 residues. Germline assignment: CDR1 DFQATT and CDR2 SNEGSKA (reference sequence). The junction had 6 bases not matched to a gene; V was cut back by 5 bases and J by 0 bases. The CDR3 region is CSAPRTGSSYEQYF. The CDR3 DNA reads TGCAGTGCTCCCCGGACAGGGAGCTCCTACGAGCAGTACTTC.

This clonotype was seen repeatedly, ten times or more. The chain is built from TRBV3-1 and TRBJ2-2; 9 bases are a match to TRBD1. Looked up from germline, CDR1 is LGHDT and CDR2 is YNNKEL (reference sequence). There are 16 residues in the CDR3. V lost 1 base to trimming and J lost 6 bases; unmatched junction nucleotides: 6. CDR3 in DNA: TGTGCCAGCAGCCAAGCTCAACAGGGGGCGTCCGGGGAGCTGTTTTTT. This codes for CASSQAQQGASGELFF.

The chain employs TRBV19 and TRBJ1-1, with 8 bases lining up with TRBD1. V dropped 6 bases and J dropped 1; count of bases not matched to a gene: 10. Germline assignment: CDR1 LNHDA and CDR2 SQIVND (reference sequence). The CDR3 sequence is 16 residues long. DNA of the CDR3: TGTGCCAGTAGCCTCCGACAGGGGTTAAAGAACACTGAAGCTTTCTTT. Encoded protein: CASSLRQGLKNTEAFF.

The chain has TRBV18 and TRBJ1-4; D gene uncertain. Trimming left V 2 bases short and J 12 bases short, with 13 bases between. This CDR3 has 13 amino acids. Germline V gene data show CDR1 as KGHSH and CDR2 as LQKENI. The CDR3 DNA is TGTGCCAGCTCACCAGGTTCTCTACGGGAACTGTTTTTT. Residues: CASSPGSLRELFF.

This chain joins TRBV7-2 and TRBJ2-3, with 10 positions matching TRBD2. Trimming removed 5 bases from V and 4 bases from J; junction bases left unmatched: 6. The V gene's germline CDR1 is SGHTA and CDR2 FQGNSA. The CDR3 consists of 15 residues. The chain's CDR3 is CASSPSGSSADTQYF. CDR3 nucleotide sequence: TGTGCCAGCAGCCCTAGCGGGAGTAGCGCAGATACGCAGTATTTT.

This clonotype was recorded many times. The rearrangement joins TRBV5-1 to TRBJ1-2; D unclear. CDR3 size: 15 residues. Deletions cut 0 bases from V and 3 bases from J, with 12 bases between. Germline V gene sequence: CDR1 SGHRS, CDR2 YFSETQ. The CDR3 reads CASSLGSPPDYGYTF. CDR3 coding DNA: TGCGCCAGCAGCTTGGGTAGCCCACCTGACTATGGCTACACCTTC.

This clonotype was detected a few times. The chain joins TRBV19 to TRBJ1-5; TRBD1 matches at 7 bases. The CDR3 sequence is 13 residues long. Trimming removed 8 bases from V and 5 bases from J; junction bases left unmatched: 6. Per germline, CDR1 LNHDA and CDR2 SQIVND (reference sequence). CDR3 protein: CASRQGGDQPQHF. CDR3 sequence (DNA): TGTGCCAGTCGACAGGGCGGGGATCAGCCCCAGCATTTT.

This clonotype was picked up a small number of times. CDR3 amino acids: CASSARDRGTEAFF. The CDR3 DNA reads TGTGCCAGCAGTGCGAGAGACAGAGGGACTGAAGCTTTCTTT. The chain recombines TRBV27 with TRBJ1-1, with TRBD1 as a possible D gene (5 bases). Germline-derived CDR1 and CDR2 are MNHEY and SMNVEV (reference sequence). The length of the CDR3 is 14 residues. V dropped 5 bases and J dropped 5 bases, with 15 bases sitting between them.

At least ten counts were recorded for this clonotype. The gene calls are TRBV7-2 and TRBJ2-7; weak D call: TRBD2 (6 bases). The V end lost 10 bases, the J end lost 3 bases, and 31 bases lay between the germline ends. CDR3 length: 18 residues. The germline V gene encodes CDR1 SGHTA and CDR2 FQGNSA. For the CDR3, the DNA is TGTGCCATCCGGGCACGGGGGTTCATGAGAGGGCTCCTCTACGAGCAGTACTTC. Amino acids: CAIRARGFMRGLLYEQYF. Full variable domain (rest looked up from reference TRBV7-2 and TRBJ2-7): GAGVSQSPSNKVTEKGKDVELRCDPISGHTALYWYRQSLGQGLEFLIYFQGNSAPDKSGLPSDRFSAERTGGSVSTLTIQRTQQEDSAVYLCAIRARGFMRGLLYEQYFGPGTRLTVT.

Many counts were recorded for this clonotype. The chain carries TRBV3-1 and TRBJ1-5, with D uncertain. The CDR3 is made up of 13 amino acids. V was clipped by 0 bases and J by 7 bases, with 7 bases between them. The germline CDR1 and CDR2 sequences are LGHDT and YNNKEL (reference sequence). The CDR3 spells CASSQDKVQPQHF. The DNA of the CDR3 is TGTGCCAGCAGCCAAGATAAGGTCCAGCCCCAGCATTTT. Based on the CDR3 plus reference TRBV3-1 and TRBJ1-5, the full variable domain is DTAVSQTPKYLVTQMGNDKSIKCEQNLGHDTMYWYKQDSKKFLKIMFSYNNKELIINETVPNRFSPKSPDKAHLNLHINSLELGDSAVYFCASSQDKVQPQHFGDGTRLSIL.

This clonotype showed up many times. The chain carries TRBV15 and TRBJ2-1, with 9 bases fitting TRBD1. The CDR3 has 16 residues. V lost 6 bases to trimming and J lost 4 bases; unmatched junction nucleotides: 10. The germline CDR1 and CDR2 sequences are LNHNV and YYDKDF (reference sequence). The CDR3 region is CATSPHRDRAYNEQFF. CDR3 DNA sequence: TGTGCCACCAGTCCCCACCGGGACAGGGCGTACAATGAGCAGTTCTTC.

Many counts were recorded for this clonotype. The chain couples TRBV20-1 to TRBJ2-5; the match to TRBD2 covers 10 bases. The CDR3 sequence is 18 residues long. V lost 0 bases and J lost 7; bases outside the gene matches: 17. Germline assignment: CDR1 DFQATT and CDR2 SNEGSKA (reference sequence). The CDR3 DNA reads as TGCAGTGCTAGAGATTGGGCTAGCGGGAGCCCCCCCCCGGGGACCCAGTACTTC. It encodes CSARDWASGSPPPGTQYF.

This clonotype was recorded many times. This sequence joins TRBV2 and TRBJ2-3, with TRBD2 as a possible D gene (5 bases). V lost 5 bases to trimming and J lost 0 bases, with 6 bases between them. The CDR3 runs to 13 residues. Germline values: CDR1 SNHLY, CDR2 FYNNEI. This CDR3 is CASSRESTDTQYF. In DNA form, the CDR3 reads TGTGCCAGCAGTAGGGAGAGCACAGATACGCAGTATTTT.

In its sample, this clonotype was seen many times. The genes are TRBV10-1 and TRBJ1-1; D call uncertain. The germline V and J ends were trimmed by 0 bases and 7 bases, with 9 bases remaining between them. This CDR3 is built from 13 residues. From germline, CDR1 is WNHNN and CDR2 SYGVQD (reference sequence). The DNA of the CDR3 is TGCGCCAGCAGTGAGTCTAGGGCTGGTGAAGCTTTCTTT. Translation gives CASSESRAGEAFF.